This T cell receptor (beta chain) was observed in a study of blood T cell repertoires in COVID-19. Study as a whole: Both acute and convalescent COVID-19 samples were obtained from the United States, Italy and Spain. PBMCs, B-cell-depleted T cells, or T cells provided the cDNA or gDNA that made up the material.

This clone was observed once. Measured with immunoSEQ multiplex PCR; TCRdb has only the in-frame clones, and not every one. The sample shows some 70,000 clones, around 90% of them seen only once. This CDR3 spans 16 amino acids. Germline V gene sequence: CDR1 SNHLY, CDR2 FYNNEI. V trimming: 5 bases; J trimming: 4 bases; junction bases outside the gene matches: 11. This TCR was recovered from a man aged 45-65 years with COVID-19, enrolled during active disease. V is TRBV2 and J is TRBJ1-5; 7 positions match TRBD1. Sequencing was carried out using peripheral blood. CDR3 in amino acids: CASSRTGKAANQPQHF. CDR3 sequence (DNA): TGTGCCAGCAGTCGGACAGGCAAGGCAGCTAATCAGCCCCAGCATTTT.